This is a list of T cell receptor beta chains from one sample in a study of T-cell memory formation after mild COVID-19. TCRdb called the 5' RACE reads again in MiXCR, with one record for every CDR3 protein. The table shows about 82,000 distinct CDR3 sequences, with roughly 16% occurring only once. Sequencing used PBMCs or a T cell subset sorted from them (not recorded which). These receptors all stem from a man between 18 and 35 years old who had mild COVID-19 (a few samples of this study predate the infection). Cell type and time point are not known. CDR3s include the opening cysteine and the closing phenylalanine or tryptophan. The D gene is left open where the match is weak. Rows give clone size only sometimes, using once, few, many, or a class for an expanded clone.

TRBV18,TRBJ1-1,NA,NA,TGTGCCAGCTCACCACCGGCGCGGGTGAACACTGAAGCTTTCTTT,CASSPPARVNTEAFF
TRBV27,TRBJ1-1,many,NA,TGTGCCAGCAGTTTGTTGGACACGGGCACTGAAGCTTTCTTT,CASSLLDTGTEAFF
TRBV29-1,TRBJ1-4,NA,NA,TGCAGCGTTGAAGCCCCGGGCTCGGAAAAACTGTTTTTT,CSVEAPGSEKLFF
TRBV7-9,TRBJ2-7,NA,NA,TGTGCCAGCAGCTTAGTTGACAGCTACGAGCAGTACTTC,CASSLVDSYEQYF
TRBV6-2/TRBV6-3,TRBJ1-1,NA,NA,TGTGCCAGCAGTTACCTCCCCGAATTGAACACTGAAGCTTTCTTT,CASSYLPELNTEAFF
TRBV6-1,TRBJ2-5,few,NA,TGTGCCAGCAGTGAAGCAGGGACACGAGGCTGGGATAAGTACTTC,CASSEAGTRGWDKYF
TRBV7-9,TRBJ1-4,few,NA,TGTGCCAGCAGCTCCGAAGGTGGTGGGTATGAAAAACTGTTTTTT,CASSSEGGGYEKLFF
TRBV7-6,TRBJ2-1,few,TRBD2,TGTGCCAGCAGCCTCCGACTAGCAGGCAATGAGCAGTTCTTC,CASSLRLAGNEQFF
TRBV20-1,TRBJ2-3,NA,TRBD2,TGCAGTGCTACCCGGGAGCTAGCGGCCATAGATACGCAGTATTTT,CSATRELAAIDTQYF
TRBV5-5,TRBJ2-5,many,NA,TGTGCCAGCAGCTTGGGATCTGAAGAGACCCAGTACTTC,CASSLGSEETQYF
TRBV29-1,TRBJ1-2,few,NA,TGCAGCGTTGACGCAGGGTACTATGGCTACACCTTC,CSVDAGYYGYTF
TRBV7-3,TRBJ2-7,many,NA,TGTGCCAGCAGCTTAATGGCTGGAACCACCTACGAGCAGTACTTC,CASSLMAGTTYEQYF
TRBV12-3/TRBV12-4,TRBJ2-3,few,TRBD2,TGTGCCAGCAGTTTAGGGGGAGGGAGGACAGATACGCAGTATTTT,CASSLGGGRTDTQYF